This T cell receptor (beta chain) was captured by sequencing in a study of molecular identifiers for immune sequencing clone quantification (dated by TCRdb to 2017 to 2018). Regarding the study in general: In a replicate experiment, RNA from around 20,000 or 100,000 naive CD8 T cells was split into five aliquots, four of which were sequenced. The study was a methods study using CD8 T cells to benchmark molecular-identifier clustering-based TCR repertoire sequencing (MIDCIRS) and TCR RNA copy counting. On the study overall, not on this receptor specifically: When barcode sub-clustering was not used, chimeric consensus sequences inflated TCR diversity, with chimeras reaching as high as 47%. A single cell's worth of spiked-in Jurkat TCR RNA was reported detectable even among approximately 930,000 naive CD8 T cells. Highly expanded clone sizes could be underestimated if identical TCR molecules share a barcode. Spiked-in Jurkat TCR RNA (about 10 copies' worth), which is not part of the donor repertoire, was contained in the naive libraries. Modeling indicated 2.5 to 3.5 TCR RNA copies recovered per cell, compared with roughly 10 by digital PCR, which implies a capture efficiency of about 31%. In CMV-specific effector cells, over 98% of molecules were held by clones above 20 RNA copies, whereas under 1% of molecules were held by such clones in naive cells.

Receptor libraries were prepared by PCR. Sequencing relied on an Illumina HiSeq 4000. Bulk TCR libraries were prepared as previously described, using TCR primers listed in Table S5. Total RNA was purified with the Qiagen AllPrep DNA/RNA kit. Reads from multiple sequencing runs of the same library were pooled before analysis. From the authors' description of their analysis: Reads were retained only if the reads had an exact TCR constant sequence, and the retained reads were trimmed to 150 nt and grouped according to their 12-nt molecular barcodes. Reads within each barcode group were sub-clustered using a 15% Levenshtein threshold, and quality-weighted consensus sequences were constructed for each RNA molecule. Non-functional sequences were discarded, and so were lower-count sequences lying one edit away from another sequence. Based on fitting two negative binomial distributions, any barcode sub-cluster with under 20% of the maximum read count was discarded. TCRdb took the public reads, trimmed them with fastp at Q25, ran MiXCR for clone calling and kept in-frame beta chains. Under each unique CDR3 protein, matching rows form one entry showing the most common genes and DNA. None of the V and J calls come from the authors' own analysis; TCRdb made them. The sample table records hundreds of thousands of distinct CDR3 sequences; just under 20% of these occur just once. The top ten clonotypes cover roughly 0.85% of the sample.

Naive CD8 T cell libraries were made from 20,000 to 1,000,000 sorted cells using 10%, 30% or 50% of purified RNA. Naive CD8 T cells, defined as CD8+CD4-CCR7+CD45RA+, were FACS-sorted into RLT Plus buffer on a BD FACSAria II. To test detection sensitivity, Jurkat RNA equal to around nine TCR copies was added to samples of about 17,000-1,100,000 naive CD8 T cells. Enrichment of CD8 T cells was performed with RosetteSep CD8+ T Cell Enrichment Cocktail and Ficoll-Paque, after which ACK red cell lysis was carried out. This clonotype was counted ten times or more. Its cognate antigen has yet to be identified. Base qualities are not at hand, and no much larger clone is one base apart. The junction shows trimming of 3 bases on V and 6 bases on J, plus 11 bases between the germline ends. The germline V gene yields SGHAT for CDR1 and FQNNGV for CDR2. The CDR3 runs 13 amino acids, cysteine and phenylalanine included. Only the CDR3 portion is preserved as DNA: 39 bases, with reading frame beginning at the first base.

This receptor chain uses TRBV11-2 and TRBJ1-1, with TRBD1 tentatively as D gene (5 bases match). This TCR derives from a human donor in good health. Some libraries in this study had Jurkat cell RNA spiked in. The sequencing sample was made of naive CD8+ T cells from blood, with Jurkat cell RNA spiked in. The cell subset or site tag for this specimen amounts to: FACS-sorted CD8+CD4-CCR7+CD45RA+ naive T cells. This receptor has the CDR3 CASSFLTGSEAFF. At the DNA level, the sequence is TGTGCCAGCAGCTTTCTCACAGGTTCTGAAGCTTTCTTT. The CDR3, completed at both ends by the reference TRBV11-2 and TRBJ1-1 genes, gives the full variable domain EAGVAQSPRYKIIEKRQSVAFWCNPISGHATLYWYQQILGQGPKLLIQFQNNGVVDDSQLPKDRFSAERLKGVDSTLKIQPAKLEDSAVYLCASSFLTGSEAFFGQGTRLTVV.